The 16 T cell receptor beta chains listed next were all sequenced from one sample in a study of cytomegalovirus exposure and HLA in healthy donors. With 60 Vbeta and 13 Jbeta primers, the PCR was carried out. Profiling relied on immunoSEQ multiplex PCR, and the TCRdb table lists in-frame clones only, not all of them. The sample yields roughly 50,000 clones, of which the top ten take up roughly 26%. Sequencing used PBMCs. Every receptor here comes from a middle-aged man in good health and CMV-seropositive.

This chain links TRBV5-5 with TRBJ1-2; 7 bases are a match to TRBD1. V was clipped by 4 bases and J by 0 bases; unmatched bases: 9. Germline V gives CDR1 SGHKS, CDR2 YYEKEE (reference sequence). CDR3 length: 16 amino acids. Here the CDR3 reads CASSLRDSSSNYGYTF. CDR3 in DNA: TGTGCCAGCAGCCTGAGGGACAGCTCGTCTAACTATGGCTACACCTTC. The full variable domain, its missing parts supplied by reference TRBV5-5 and TRBJ1-2, is DAGVTQSPTHLIKTRGQQVTLRCSPISGHKSVSWYQQVLGQGPQFIFQYYEKEERGRGNFPDRFSARQFPNYSSELNVNALLLGDSALYLCASSLRDSSSNYGYTFGSGTRLTVV.

The V gene is TRBV30, the J gene TRBJ1-1, with D tentatively TRBD1 (5 bases). The CDR3 runs 11 residues. The V end lost 1 base, the J end lost 7 bases, and 7 bases lay between the germline ends. Per the germline V gene, CDR1 is GTSNPN and CDR2 is SVGIG (reference sequence). CDR3 DNA: TGTGCCTGGAGTGGGGGCCTTGAAGCTTTCTTT. This sequence encodes CAWSGGLEAFF.

V gene TRBV7-6 combines with J gene TRBJ2-1, with TRBD1 matching 8 bases. Trimming at V came to 5 bases and at J to 9 bases, leaving 9 bases not matched to a gene. CDR3 size: 14 residues. From germline, CDR1 is SGHVS and CDR2 FNYEAQ. CDR3: CASSPPGQEGEQFF. The CDR3 DNA follows: TGTGCCAGCAGCCCCCCGGGACAGGAGGGTGAGCAGTTCTTC.

This sequence joins TRBV7-9 and TRBJ2-5, with 8 bases matching TRBD2. The V gene's germline CDR1 is SEHNR and CDR2 FQNEAQ (reference sequence). The CDR3 has 13 residues. V was clipped by 3 bases and J by 3 bases; unmatched bases: 0. The CDR3: CASSFSGEETQYF. DNA of the CDR3: TGTGCCAGCAGCTTTAGCGGGGAAGAGACCCAGTACTTC.

The rearrangement uses TRBV6-5 and TRBJ2-1; a weak D match, TRBD1 (5 bases). The germline V gene has CDR1 MNHEY and CDR2 SVGAGI. Trimming removed 2 bases from V and 7 bases from J, with 12 bases in between. The CDR3 covers 14 residues. The CDR3 DNA sequence: TGTGCCAGCAGTTACAGGGGCGATGGGAATGAGCAGTTCTTC. Its translation: CASSYRGDGNEQFF.

The rearrangement links TRBV30 to TRBJ2-3; 8 bases are a match to TRBD1. The CDR3 extends over 14 amino acids. The J segment lost 5 bases and the V segment lost 2 bases, leaving 6 bases of the junction unmatched. CDR1 GTSNPN and CDR2 SVGIG come from the germline V gene (reference sequence). Written as DNA, the CDR3 is TGTGCCTGGAGTCTCGGACAGGGAGTAGATACGCAGTATTTT. Translating it yields CAWSLGQGVDTQYF.

The V call is TRBV19, the J call TRBJ2-7, with D possibly TRBD2 on 5 matching bases. Trimming left V 6 bases short and J 4 bases short, with 22 bases between. Per the germline V gene, CDR1 is LNHDA and CDR2 is SQIVND (reference sequence). This CDR3 region has 16 residues. CDR3 coding DNA: TGTGCCAGTAGCCCGGGATACGGCCGCTCGCAGTACGAGCAGTACTTC. Encoded protein: CASSPGYGRSQYEQYF.

This chain joins TRBV25-1 and TRBJ2-2, with TRBD1 as a possible D gene (5 bases). Germline values: CDR1 MGHDK, CDR2 SYGVNS. CDR3 length equals 12 residues. Trimming took off 5 bases at V and 8 bases at J, with 9 bases between the two ends. Written as DNA, the CDR3 is TGTGCCAGCAGTAAATGGACAGGGGAGCTGTTTTTT. Residues: CASSKWTGELFF.

The genes are TRBV19 and TRBJ2-5, with a weak D call TRBD2 (6 bases). Germline CDR1 is LNHDA and CDR2 is SQIVND (reference sequence). V was clipped by 8 bases and J by 5 bases, with 15 bases between them. CDR3 size: 13 residues. CDR3 DNA: TGTGCCAGTGCGGGATCCCATGCCGAGACCCAGTACTTC. Translating it yields CASAGSHAETQYF.

The rearrangement uses TRBV7-2 and TRBJ1-1; no clear D. The CDR3 consists of 13 residues. Germline values: CDR1 SGHTA, CDR2 FQGNSA. Trimming left V 5 bases short and J 1 base short, with 8 bases between. CDR3 region: CASSPHKNTEAFF. The CDR3 bases are TGTGCCAGCAGCCCCCACAAGAACACTGAAGCTTTCTTT.

The chain has TRBV27 and TRBJ2-6; maybe TRBD2 (6 bases). Deletions cut 6 bases from V and 2 bases from J, with 14 bases between. Germline values: CDR1 MNHEY, CDR2 SMNVEV (reference sequence). The CDR3 runs to 16 residues. Written as DNA, the CDR3 is TGTGCCAGCAGAACAGGAGGGGCCCCTGGGGCCAACGTCCTGACTTTC. It yields the protein CASRTGGAPGANVLTF.

The chain uses TRBV4-1 and TRBJ2-7; D remains ambiguous. This CDR3 has 16 residues. Germline V gene data show CDR1 as MGHRA and CDR2 as YSYEKL. Trimming shortened V by 4 bases and J by 0 bases, and 16 bases separated the two germline ends. The CDR3 spells CASSPASDPGSYEQYF. The CDR3 DNA reads as TGCGCCAGCAGCCCAGCTTCTGACCCAGGCTCCTACGAGCAGTACTTC.

V gene TRBV29-1 combines with J gene TRBJ2-5, with 11 bases matching TRBD2. The CDR3 is 15 residues long. Germline lookup yields CDR1 SQVTM and CDR2 ANQGSEA. With 7 bases clipped from V and 1 base from J, the junction kept 8 bases outside the gene matches. CDR3 loop: CSGKLAGAPQETQYF. Here the CDR3 DNA reads TGCAGCGGAAAACTAGCGGGAGCTCCCCAAGAGACCCAGTACTTC.

This chain uses TRBV7-9 with TRBJ1-1, with no clear D. Trimming took 2 bases from V and 6 from J, leaving 10 bases between them. The CDR3 totals 13 residues. Germline CDR1 and CDR2: SEHNR and FQNEAQ (reference sequence). The CDR3 region has the DNA TGTGCCAGCAGCTTATTGAGGGCCGCTGAAGCTTTCTTT. Its protein is CASSLLRAAEAFF.

V usage is TRBV19 and J usage is TRBJ2-1; maybe TRBD1 (6 bases). The CDR3 totals 12 residues. Germline CDR1 reads LNHDA; CDR2 reads SQIVND (reference sequence). V was pared by 6 bases and J by 7 bases, with 10 bases between. CDR3 in amino acids: CASSNRVNEQFF. DNA for the CDR3: TGTGCCAGTAGCAACAGGGTAAATGAGCAGTTCTTC.

J is TRBJ1-2 and V is TRBV28; D remains ambiguous. The V gene lost 9 bases and the J gene lost 4 bases, with 12 bases spanning the gap. The germline V gene encodes CDR1 MDHEN and CDR2 SYDVKM. The CDR3 has 12 amino acids. The CDR3 protein is CASTARFYGYTF. The CDR3 nucleotides read TGTGCCAGTACTGCCCGATTCTATGGCTACACCTTC.